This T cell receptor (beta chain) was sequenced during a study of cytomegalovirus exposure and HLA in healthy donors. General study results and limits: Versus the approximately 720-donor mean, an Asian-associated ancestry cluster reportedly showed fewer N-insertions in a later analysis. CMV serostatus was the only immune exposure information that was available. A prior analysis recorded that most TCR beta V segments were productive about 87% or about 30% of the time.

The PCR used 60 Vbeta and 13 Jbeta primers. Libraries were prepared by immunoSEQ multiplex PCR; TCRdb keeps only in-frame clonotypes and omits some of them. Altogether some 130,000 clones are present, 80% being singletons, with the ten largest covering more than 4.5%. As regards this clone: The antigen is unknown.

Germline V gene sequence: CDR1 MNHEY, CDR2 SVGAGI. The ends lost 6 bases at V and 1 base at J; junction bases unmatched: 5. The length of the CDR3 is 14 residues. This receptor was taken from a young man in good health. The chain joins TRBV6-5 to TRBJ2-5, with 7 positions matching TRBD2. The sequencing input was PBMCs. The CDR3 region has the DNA TGTGCCAGCAGATTTCCGGGAGGCCAAGAGACCCAGTACTTC. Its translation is CASRFPGGQETQYF.